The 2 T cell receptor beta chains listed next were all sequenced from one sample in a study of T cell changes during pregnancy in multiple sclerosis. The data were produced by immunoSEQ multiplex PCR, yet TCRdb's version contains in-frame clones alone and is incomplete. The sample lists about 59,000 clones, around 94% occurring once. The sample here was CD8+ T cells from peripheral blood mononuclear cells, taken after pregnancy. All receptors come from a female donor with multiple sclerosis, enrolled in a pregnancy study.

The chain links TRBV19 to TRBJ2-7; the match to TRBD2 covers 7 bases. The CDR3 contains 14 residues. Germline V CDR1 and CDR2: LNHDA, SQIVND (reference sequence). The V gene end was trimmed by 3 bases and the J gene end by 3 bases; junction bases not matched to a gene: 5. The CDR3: CASSIAGAGYEQYF. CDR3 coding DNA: TGTGCCAGTAGTATCGCGGGAGCTGGCTACGAGCAGTACTTC.

CDR3 in DNA: TGTGCCAGCAGCCTGTCCGGGACAGGGCAAAACTATGGCTACACCTTC. Translation gives CASSLSGTGQNYGYTF. J is TRBJ1-2 and V is TRBV7-9, with 9 positions matching TRBD1. V lost 5 bases to trimming and J lost 2 bases; unmatched junction nucleotides: 9. Germline V gives CDR1 SEHNR, CDR2 FQNEAQ (reference sequence). CDR3 length equals 16 residues. The variable domain in full, with the rest retrieved from reference TRBV7-9 and TRBJ1-2, is DTGVSQNPRHKITKRGQNVTFRCDPISEHNRLYWYRQTLGQGPEFLTYFQNEAQLEKSRLLSDRFSAERPKGSFSTLEIQRTEQGDSAMYLCASSLSGTGQNYGYTFGSGTRLTVV.